The entry that follows covers one T cell receptor (beta chain) sequence. Its antigen is not identified. Germline assignment: CDR1 LNHDA and CDR2 SQIVND (reference sequence). This CDR3 is 13 amino acids long. The V end was cut by 5 bases, the J end by 2 bases, with 9 bases between. This entry comes from a study of blood T cell dynamics during melanoma immunotherapy. Overall study findings and caveats: Disease-control patients' PBMC repertoires became either more clonal or more diverse at W3.

Each bulk PBMC sample had roughly 350 ng DNA loaded. The assay was immunoSEQ multiplex PCR, and TCRdb's table has in-frame clones only and misses some. The repertoire holds 10,000 or so clones, with roughly 90% as singletons. The sample's time point: pre-treatment baseline. The sequence was collected from a human donor with melanoma. The sample was blood, taken from a patient treated with checkpoint blockade. The rearrangement uses TRBV19 and TRBJ1-2; D uncertain. The DNA of the CDR3 is TGTGCCAGTAGTCCCGGAGTCAACTATGGCTACACCTTC. Amino acids: CASSPGVNYGYTF.